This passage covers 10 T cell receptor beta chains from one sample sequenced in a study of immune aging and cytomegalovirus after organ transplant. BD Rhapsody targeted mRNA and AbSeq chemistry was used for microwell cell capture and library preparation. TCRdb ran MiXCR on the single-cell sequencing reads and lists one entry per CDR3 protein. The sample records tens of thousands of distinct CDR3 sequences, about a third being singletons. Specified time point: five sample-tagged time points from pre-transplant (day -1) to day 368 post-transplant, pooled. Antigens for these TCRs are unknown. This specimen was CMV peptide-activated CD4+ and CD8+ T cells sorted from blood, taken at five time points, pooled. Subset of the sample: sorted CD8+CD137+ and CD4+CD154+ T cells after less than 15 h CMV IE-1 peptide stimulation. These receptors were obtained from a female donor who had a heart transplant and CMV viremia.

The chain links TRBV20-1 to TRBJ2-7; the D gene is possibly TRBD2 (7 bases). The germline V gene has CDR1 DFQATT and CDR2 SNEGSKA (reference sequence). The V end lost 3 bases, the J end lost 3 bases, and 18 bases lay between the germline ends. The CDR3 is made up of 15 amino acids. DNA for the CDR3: TGCAGTGCTAGCGATAGGGGGGGAGGACTCTACGAGCAGTACTTC. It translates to CSASDRGGGLYEQYF.

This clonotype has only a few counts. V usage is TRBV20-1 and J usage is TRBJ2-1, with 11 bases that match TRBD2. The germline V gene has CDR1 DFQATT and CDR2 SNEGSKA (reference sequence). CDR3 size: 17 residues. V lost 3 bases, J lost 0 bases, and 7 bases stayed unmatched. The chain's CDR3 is CSARGPTSGDSYNEQFF. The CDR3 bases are TGCAGTGCTAGGGGGCCGACTAGCGGGGACTCCTACAATGAGCAGTTCTTC.

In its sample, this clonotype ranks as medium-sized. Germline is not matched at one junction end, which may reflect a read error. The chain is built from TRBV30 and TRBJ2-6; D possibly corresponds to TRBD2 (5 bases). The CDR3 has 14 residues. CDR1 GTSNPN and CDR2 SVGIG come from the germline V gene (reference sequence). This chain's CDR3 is CAWRSGSGANVLTF. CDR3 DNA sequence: TGTGCCTGGAGATCGGGGTCTGGCGCCAACGTCCTGACTTTC.

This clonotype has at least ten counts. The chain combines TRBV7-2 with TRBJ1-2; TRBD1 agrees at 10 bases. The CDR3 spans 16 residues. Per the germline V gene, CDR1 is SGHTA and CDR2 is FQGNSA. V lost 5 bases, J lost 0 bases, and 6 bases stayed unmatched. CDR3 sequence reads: CASSRDRGTTNYGYTF. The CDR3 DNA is TGTGCCAGCAGCCGGGACAGGGGTACTACTAACTATGGCTACACCTTC.

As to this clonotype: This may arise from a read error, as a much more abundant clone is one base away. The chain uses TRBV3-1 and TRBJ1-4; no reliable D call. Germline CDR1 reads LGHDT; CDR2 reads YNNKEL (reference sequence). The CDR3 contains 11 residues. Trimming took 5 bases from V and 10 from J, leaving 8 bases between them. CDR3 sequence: CASSNLGKLFF. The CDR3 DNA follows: TGTGCCAGCAGCAACCTTGGAAAACTGTTTTTT. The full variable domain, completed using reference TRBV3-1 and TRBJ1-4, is DTAVSQTPKYLVTQMGNDKSIKCEQNLGHDTMYWYKQDSKKFLKIMFSYNNKELIINETVPNRFSPKSPDKAHLNLHINSLELGDSAVYFCASSNLGKLFFGSGTQLSVL.

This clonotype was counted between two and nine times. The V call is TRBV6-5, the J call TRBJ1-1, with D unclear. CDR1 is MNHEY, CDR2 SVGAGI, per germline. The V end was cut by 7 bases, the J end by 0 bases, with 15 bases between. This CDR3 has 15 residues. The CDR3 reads CASTQTLAMNTEAFF. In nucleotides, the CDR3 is TGTGCCAGCACCCAAACATTGGCCATGAACACTGAAGCTTTCTTT.

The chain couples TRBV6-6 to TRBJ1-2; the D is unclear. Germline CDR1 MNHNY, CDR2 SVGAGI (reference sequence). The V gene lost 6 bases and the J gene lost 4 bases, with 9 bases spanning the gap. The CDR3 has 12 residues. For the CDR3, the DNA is TGTGCCAGCAGCCCATTCTCCTATGGCTACACCTTC. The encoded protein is CASSPFSYGYTF.

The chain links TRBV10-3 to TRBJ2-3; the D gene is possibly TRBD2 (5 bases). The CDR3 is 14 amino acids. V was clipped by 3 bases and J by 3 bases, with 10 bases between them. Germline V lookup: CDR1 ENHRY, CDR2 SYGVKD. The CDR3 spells CAISEGRVTDTQYF. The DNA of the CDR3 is TGTGCCATCAGTGAAGGGCGGGTGACAGATACGCAGTATTTT.

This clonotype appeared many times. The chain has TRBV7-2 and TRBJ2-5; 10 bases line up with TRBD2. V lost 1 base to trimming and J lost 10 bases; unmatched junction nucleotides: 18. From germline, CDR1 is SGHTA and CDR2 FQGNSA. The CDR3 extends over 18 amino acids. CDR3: CASSLDRPLAGAWGGQYF. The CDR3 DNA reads TGTGCCAGCAGCTTAGACCGGCCCCTAGCGGGGGCCTGGGGTGGCCAGTACTTC.

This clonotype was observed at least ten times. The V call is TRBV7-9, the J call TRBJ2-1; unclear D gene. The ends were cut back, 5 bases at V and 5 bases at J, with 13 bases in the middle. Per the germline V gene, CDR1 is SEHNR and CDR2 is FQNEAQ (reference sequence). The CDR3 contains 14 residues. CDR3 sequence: CASSPRFFDNEQFF. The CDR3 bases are TGTGCCAGCAGCCCGAGGTTCTTCGACAATGAGCAGTTCTTC.